This passage covers 11 T cell receptor beta chains from one sample sequenced in a study of technical replicates of blood from four donors (dated by TCRdb to 2016 to 2017). The library relied on the immunoSEQ multiplex PCR assay. This immuneACCESS table, as held by TCRdb, lists in-frame sequences with V and J called but not all clones. Of the missing ones, under half trace to an unresolved V gene in checked studies; the others have no known cause. The sample table holds tens of thousands of clones, of which approximately 89% were seen once. Of the sample, about 0.41% is held by the ten largest clones. Source material: T cells isolated from PBMCs. The receptors shown here come from a human donor in good health.

The rearrangement links TRBV10-2 to TRBJ1-1; D is undetermined. The V and J ends lost 4 bases and 1 base respectively, with 7 bases between them. In germline, CDR1 is WSHSY, CDR2 SAAADI. The CDR3 totals 13 residues. In nucleotides, the CDR3 is TGCGCCAGCAGTGCACAGCCGAACACTGAAGCTTTCTTT. This translates into CASSAQPNTEAFF.

Only one count was recorded for this clone. The chain employs TRBV7-9 and TRBJ2-7, with TRBD1 identical over 7 bases. Germline loops: CDR1 SEHNR, CDR2 FQNEAQ (reference sequence). V dropped 5 bases and J dropped 2; count of bases not matched to a gene: 9. The CDR3 is 15 residues long. The CDR3 sequence is CASSPPNRGAYEQYF. The CDR3 DNA is TGTGCCAGCAGCCCGCCCAACAGGGGAGCCTACGAGCAGTACTTC. The whole variable domain, remainder taken from reference TRBV7-9 and TRBJ2-7, is DTGVSQNPRHKITKRGQNVTFRCDPISEHNRLYWYRQTLGQGPEFLTYFQNEAQLEKSRLLSDRFSAERPKGSFSTLEIQRTEQGDSAMYLCASSPPNRGAYEQYFGPGTRLTVT.

The chain recombines TRBV5-1 with TRBJ2-2; 9 bases agree with TRBD1. V lost 4 bases to trimming and J lost 5 bases; unmatched junction nucleotides: 9. Germline values: CDR1 SGHRS, CDR2 YFSETQ. CDR3 length equals 16 residues. The CDR3 DNA sequence: TGCGCCAGCAGCCAATTACAGGGGGCAGGGACCGGGGAGCTGTTTTTT. It encodes CASSQLQGAGTGELFF.

CDR3 DNA: TGCGCCAGCAGCCATCAACCATTCCGGGACACCACCTACGAGCAGTACTTC. Protein product: CASSHQPFRDTTYEQYF. The V and J genes are TRBV4-1 and TRBJ2-7; D might be TRBD1 (6 bases). V gave up 3 bases and J gave up 2 bases, with 20 bases separating them. The CDR3 length is 17 residues. Looked up from germline, CDR1 is MGHRA and CDR2 is YSYEKL.

The chain is built from TRBV29-1 and TRBJ2-7; TRBD2 is a possible D gene (6 bases). Germline-derived CDR1 and CDR2 are SQVTM and ANQGSEA. V dropped 3 bases and J dropped 2 bases, with 11 bases sitting between them. The CDR3 runs to 13 residues. CDR3 in DNA: TGCAGCGTTGAGGGAGGCCGGCCCTACGAGCAGTACTTC. Its translation: CSVEGGRPYEQYF.

The chain uses TRBV10-1 and TRBJ2-3, with D perhaps TRBD2 (5 bases). Germline CDR1 WNHNN, CDR2 SYGVQD (reference sequence). V gave up 4 bases and J gave up 2 bases, with 10 bases separating them. The CDR3 is made up of 14 amino acids. CDR3 in amino acids: CASSVERDTDTQYF. In DNA form, the CDR3 reads TGCGCCAGCAGTGTTGAACGGGACACAGATACGCAGTATTTT.

The rearrangement links TRBV7-2 to TRBJ2-1, with 12 bases identical to TRBD2. Germline CDR1 and CDR2: SGHTA and FQGNSA. After removal of 4 bases from V and 2 bases from J, the junction contained 3 bases not matched to a gene. The CDR3 is made up of 16 amino acids. The CDR3 here is CASSSLAGGPYNEQFF. The CDR3 coding sequence is TGTGCCAGCAGCTCCCTAGCGGGAGGGCCCTACAATGAGCAGTTCTTC.

The gene calls are TRBV15 and TRBJ1-1, with a possible D match to TRBD1 (5 bases). The CDR3 runs 11 residues. CDR1 and CDR2 (germline): LNHNV, YYDKDF (reference sequence). V was trimmed by 7 bases and J by 7 bases, leaving 10 bases between them. This CDR3 reads CATTQGLEAFF. The CDR3 DNA follows: TGTGCCACCACCCAGGGCCTTGAAGCTTTCTTT.

The rearrangement uses TRBV25-1 and TRBJ2-7, with 8 bases identical to TRBD1. CDR1 is MGHDK and CDR2 is SYGVNS in the germline V gene. The CDR3 has 13 residues. With V trimmed by 3 bases and J by 7 bases, 5 bases remained unmatched. The CDR3 nucleotides read TGTGCCAGCAGTGAGACAGGGGAAGGAGAGCAGTACTTC. It codes for CASSETGEGEQYF.

The chain recombines TRBV7-8 with TRBJ2-5, with TRBD2 identical over 10 bases. This CDR3 has 17 residues. Germline CDR1 is SGHVS and CDR2 is FQNEAQ. V gave up 1 base and J gave up 4 bases; unmatched junction bases: 9. The CDR3 protein is CASSLEPLAGGGETQYF. The CDR3 bases are TGTGCCAGCAGCTTAGAACCCTTAGCGGGAGGTGGAGAGACCCAGTACTTC.

Concerning this clone itself: One end of the junction fails to match germline, which may point to a read error. V usage is TRBV7-6 and J usage is TRBJ2-5, with 9 bases identical to TRBD1. In germline, CDR1 is SGHVS, CDR2 FNYEAQ. The CDR3 consists of 14 residues. The CDR3: CTSRGGQGPKTQYF. The CDR3 DNA sequence: TGTACCAGCAGAGGAGGACAGGGGCCCAAGACCCAGTACTTC.